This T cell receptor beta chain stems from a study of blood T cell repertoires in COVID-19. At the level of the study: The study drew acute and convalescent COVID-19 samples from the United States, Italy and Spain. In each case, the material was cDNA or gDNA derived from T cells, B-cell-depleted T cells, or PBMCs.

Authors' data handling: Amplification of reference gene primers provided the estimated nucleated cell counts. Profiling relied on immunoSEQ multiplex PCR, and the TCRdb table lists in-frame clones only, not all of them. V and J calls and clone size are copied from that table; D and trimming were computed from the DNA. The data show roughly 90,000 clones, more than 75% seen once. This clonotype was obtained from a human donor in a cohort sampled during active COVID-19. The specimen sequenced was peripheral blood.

The CDR3 here is CASSPSGRVSYEQYF. Here the CDR3 DNA reads TGTGCCAGCAGCCCATCCGGGAGGGTTTCATACGAGCAGTACTTC. The chain employs TRBV9 and TRBJ2-7; TRBD2 matches 8 bases. From germline, CDR1 is SGDLS and CDR2 YYNGEE. CDR3 size: 15 residues. V was clipped by 4 bases and J by 4 bases; unmatched bases: 10.